This T cell receptor (beta chain) appears in the sequencing data of a study of vaccination and CD4 T cells after COVID-19. Turning to the study itself: Of the convalescent patients, who were SARS-CoV-2 positive by nasal swab PCR, under ten had mild and one severe disease. Study-level points and caveats: Post-vaccination, and not before, a median approximately 86% of reactive clones appeared in convalescent patients.

Described treatment: approximately 9-day PBMC culture with coronavirus spike peptide pools or control peptides (ViraFEST assay). Researchers used the Oncomine TCR Beta short-read assay to sequence DNA from cultured CD4+ T cells. Each CDR3 protein gets one entry after TCRdb re-called the PCR reads with MiXCR. Of roughly 20,000 distinct CDR3 sequences in the sample, just over 60% were seen once. Details on this clonotype: As yet, its antigen is unknown.

Trimming removed 5 bases at V and 0 bases at J, with 11 bases between. The CDR3 covers 14 residues. Germline CDR1 and CDR2: SSHAT and FNYEAQ (reference sequence). The chain is built from TRBV7-7 and TRBJ2-7; unclear D gene. The clonotype was recovered from a human donor who had recovered from COVID-19. Material: CD4+ T cells from blood, cultured in vitro. The CDR3, as DNA: TGTGCCAGCAGCCCCAACTCCTTCTCCTACGAGCAGTACTTC. This encodes CASSPNSFSYEQYF.